These 20 T cell receptor beta chains came from one sample sequenced in a study of radiotherapy plus CTLA-4 blockade in lung cancer. TCRdb's table, derived via immunoSEQ multiplex PCR, lists solely in-frame clones and lacks some. The repertoire has under 70,000 clones, 60% to 85% of them found once; the top ten carry under 5%. Specimen: peripheral blood, collected from a patient treated with radiotherapy plus ipilimumab. The receptors derive from a human donor with non-small cell lung cancer who had a complete response to radiotherapy plus ipilimumab.

V and J are TRBV9 and TRBJ2-1; a possible D gene is TRBD2 (7 bases). The CDR3 is 16 amino acids. Trimming left V 2 bases short and J 2 bases short, with 14 bases between. CDR1 and CDR2 from the germline V gene are SGDLS and YYNGEE. CDR3 DNA: TGTGCCAGCAGCGTCGTTGGGGGGGCACCCTACAATGAGCAGTTCTTC. Its protein is CASSVVGGAPYNEQFF. Variable domain in full (rest from reference TRBV9 and TRBJ2-1): DSGVTQTPKHLITATGQRVTLRCSPRSGDLSVYWYQQSLDQGLQFLIQYYNGEERAKGNILERFSAQQFPDLHSELNLSSLELGDSALYFCASSVVGGAPYNEQFFGPGTRLTVL.

This clone showed up just a few times. V is TRBV6-5 and J is TRBJ1-1, with TRBD1 identical over 7 bases. This CDR3 region has 16 residues. Trimming took 4 bases from V and 2 from J; bases not matched to a gene: 10. CDR1 is MNHEY and CDR2 is SVGAGI in the germline V gene. In DNA, the CDR3 is TGTGCCAGCAGTTCCCTTATTTACAGGGGAAACACTGAAGCTTTCTTT. Amino acids: CASSSLIYRGNTEAFF.

The J gene is TRBJ1-5, the V gene TRBV10-3; 9 nucleotides match TRBD1. Germline CDR1 reads ENHRY; CDR2 reads SYGVKD. This CDR3 is built from 15 residues. The junction had 6 bases not matched to a gene; V was cut back by 6 bases and J by 3 bases. The CDR3 coding sequence is TGTGCCATCAGCCCGGGACAGGGTCCCAATCAGCCCCAGCATTTT. It is translated as CAISPGQGPNQPQHF.

The genes are TRBV18 and TRBJ2-7; D perhaps matches TRBD1 (6 bases). The CDR3 runs to 14 residues. V lost 4 bases and J lost 0, with 10 bases in between. The V gene's germline CDR1 is KGHSH and CDR2 LQKENI. CDR3 sequence reads: CASSRDKSSYEQYF. In DNA, the CDR3 is TGTGCCAGCTCACGGGACAAGAGCTCCTACGAGCAGTACTTC.

V is TRBV19 and J is TRBJ2-3, with D perhaps matching TRBD2 (6 bases). Between the trimmed V and J ends, which lost 11 bases and 2 bases, there was a span of 17 bases. CDR1 LNHDA and CDR2 SQIVND come from the germline V gene (reference sequence). This CDR3 is 14 amino acids long. This CDR3 is CARLGGLHTDTQYF. The CDR3 nucleotides read TGTGCCCGTCTTGGGGGACTTCACACAGATACGCAGTATTTT. Supplemented by reference TRBV19 and TRBJ2-3, the full variable domain reads DGGITQSPKYLFRKEGQNVTLSCEQNLNHDAMYWYRQDPGQGLRLIYYSQIVNDFQKGDIAEGYSVSREKKESFPLTVTSAQKNPTAFYLCARLGGLHTDTQYFGPGTRLTVL.

The V call is TRBV19, the J call TRBJ2-3; no firm D call. Trimming shortened V by 9 bases and J by 4 bases, and 17 bases separated the two germline ends. In germline, CDR1 is LNHDA, CDR2 SQIVND (reference sequence). The CDR3 consists of 14 residues. CDR3 sequence (DNA): TGTGCCAGCGAAGGGCGTACCTCGGCAGATACGCAGTATTTT. It yields the protein CASEGRTSADTQYF.

The chain uses TRBV1 and TRBJ2-3; the D call in the table, TRBD1, was not verified against the DNA. TRBV1 is noted as a pseudogene. The CDR3 length is 16 residues. The CDR3, as DNA: TGCACCAGCAGCCATCGGGACAGGGATTCCACAGATACGCAGTATTTT. Residues: CTSSHRDRDSTDTQYF.

CDR3 amino acids: CAISDLQETQYF. The DNA of the CDR3 is TGTGCCATCAGTGATTTGCAGGAGACCCAGTACTTC. The chain uses TRBV10-3 and TRBJ2-5; D gene uncertain. Trimming removed 3 bases at V and 5 bases at J, with 7 bases between. Germline V CDR1 and CDR2: ENHRY, SYGVKD. The CDR3 is 12 residues long.

The count of this clone is one. The rearrangement joins TRBV6-1 to TRBJ2-3, with unresolved D. Germline V gene data show CDR1 as MNHNS and CDR2 as SASEGT. This CDR3 is 14 amino acids long. Trimming cost V 2 bases and J 5 bases, with 11 bases left between them. The CDR3 DNA reads TGTGCCAGCAGTGAAACGGTCCTTCGAGATACGCAGTATTTT. Its protein is CASSETVLRDTQYF.

The rearrangement joins TRBV5-8 to TRBJ2-3; 12 bases map to TRBD2. Germline assignment: CDR1 SGHTS and CDR2 YDEGEE. With V trimmed by 4 bases and J by 3 bases, 6 bases remained unmatched. CDR3 size: 16 residues. CDR3 region: CASSAGLAGATDTQYF. CDR3 bases: TGTGCCAGCAGCGCGGGACTAGCGGGCGCGACAGATACGCAGTATTTT.

V gene TRBV6-5 combines with J gene TRBJ1-2; D gene uncertain. Trimming took off 6 bases at V and 7 bases at J, with 12 bases between the two ends. Germline V lookup: CDR1 MNHEY, CDR2 SVGAGI. The CDR3 is 12 residues long. The CDR3 DNA sequence: TGTGCCAGCAGGAGATCTGGGCTTGGCTACACCTTC. Residues: CASRRSGLGYTF.

The chain combines TRBV6-6 with TRBJ2-7, with D perhaps TRBD2 (5 bases). This CDR3 contains 15 residues. V shed 2 bases and J shed 1 base, with 12 bases lying between them. Germline CDR1 MNHNY, CDR2 SVGAGI (reference sequence). CDR3 sequence reads: CASSYGSRGSYEQYF. The CDR3 DNA sequence: TGTGCCAGCAGTTACGGATCAAGAGGGTCCTACGAGCAGTACTTC.

The CDR3 reads CASSLRLAGGTDTQYF. CDR3 in DNA: TGTGCCAGCAGCTTACGACTAGCGGGGGGCACAGATACGCAGTATTTT. This chain uses TRBV13 with TRBJ2-3; 12 bases are shared with TRBD2. Germline V lookup: CDR1 PRHDT, CDR2 FYEKMQ (reference sequence). The ends lost 2 bases at V and 1 base at J; junction bases unmatched: 1. The CDR3 contains 16 residues.

The chain links TRBV28 to TRBJ2-5, with TRBD1 matching over 8 bases. This CDR3 is built from 16 residues. The junction had 8 bases not matched to a gene; V was cut back by 5 bases and J by 0 bases. Looked up from germline, CDR1 is MDHEN and CDR2 is SYDVKM. CDR3 nucleotide sequence: TGTGCCAGCAGTCCAGGGACAGGTGATAACCAAGAGACCCAGTACTTC. This sequence encodes CASSPGTGDNQETQYF.

The chain is built from TRBV5-8 and TRBJ1-2; TRBD1 agrees at 10 bases. Trimming removed 4 bases from V and 3 bases from J; junction bases left unmatched: 6. The CDR3 loop spans 15 amino acids. The germline V gene has CDR1 SGHTS and CDR2 YDEGEE. CDR3 sequence: CASSHGTGVYYGYTF. CDR3 nucleotides: TGTGCCAGCAGCCACGGGACAGGGGTATACTATGGCTACACCTTC.

There are a few counts of this clone. The chain joins TRBV4-1 to TRBJ2-2; the D gene could be TRBD1 or TRBD2 (5 bases each). Germline V CDR1 and CDR2: MGHRA, YSYEKL. The CDR3 is made up of 15 amino acids. Deletions cut 1 base from V and 3 bases from J, with 9 bases between. The chain's CDR3 is CASSQGEGYTGELFF. In nucleotides, the CDR3 is TGCGCCAGCAGCCAAGGCGAGGGGTACACCGGGGAGCTGTTTTTT.

The CDR3 sequence: CASSRTRRVHEQYF. The CDR3 DNA reads TGTGCCAGCAGCAGGACTAGGAGGGTCCACGAGCAGTACTTC. The chain combines TRBV5-6 with TRBJ2-7; TRBD2 aligns across 7 bases. This CDR3 is 14 amino acids long. The ends lost 4 bases at V and 5 bases at J; junction bases unmatched: 9. CDR1 and CDR2 (germline): SGHDT, YYEEEE. The full variable domain, in which reference TRBV5-6 and TRBJ2-7 provide the parts outside the CDR3, is DAGVTQSPTHLIKTRGQQVTLRCSPKSGHDTVSWYQQALGQGPQFIFQYYEEEERQRGNFPDRFSGHQFPNYSSELNVNALLLGDSALYLCASSRTRRVHEQYFGPGTRLTVT.

This clone has just one count. V is TRBV28 and J is TRBJ2-7; 7 bases match TRBD1. CDR3 length: 12 residues. The germline CDR1 and CDR2 sequences are MDHEN and SYDVKM. The junction had 2 bases not matched to a gene; V was cut back by 4 bases and J by 5 bases. In DNA, the CDR3 is TGTGCCAGCAGTTCTGACAGGGACGAGCAGTACGTC. As protein: CASSSDRDEQYV.

The chain combines TRBV14 with TRBJ2-1; D is possibly TRBD1 or TRBD2 (5 bases each). The V gene lost 0 bases and the J gene lost 5 bases, with 17 bases spanning the gap. The CDR3 covers 17 residues. Looked up from germline, CDR1 is SGHDN and CDR2 is FVKESK. The CDR3 DNA is TGTGCCAGCAGCCAAGATCAAGTTTTACAGGAGGACAATGAGCAGTTCTTC. The encoded protein is CASSQDQVLQEDNEQFF.

In the case of this clone: This sample includes further DNA sequences coding for the same CDR3. This chain joins TRBV15 and TRBJ1-1; no clear D. This CDR3 region has 13 residues. V was trimmed by 0 bases and J by 2 bases, leaving 4 bases between them. The germline gives CDR1 LNHNV, CDR2 YYDKDF (reference sequence). Here the CDR3 DNA reads TGTGCCACCAGCAGAGACAGAAACACTGAAGCTTTCTTT. Protein sequence: CATSRDRNTEAFF.